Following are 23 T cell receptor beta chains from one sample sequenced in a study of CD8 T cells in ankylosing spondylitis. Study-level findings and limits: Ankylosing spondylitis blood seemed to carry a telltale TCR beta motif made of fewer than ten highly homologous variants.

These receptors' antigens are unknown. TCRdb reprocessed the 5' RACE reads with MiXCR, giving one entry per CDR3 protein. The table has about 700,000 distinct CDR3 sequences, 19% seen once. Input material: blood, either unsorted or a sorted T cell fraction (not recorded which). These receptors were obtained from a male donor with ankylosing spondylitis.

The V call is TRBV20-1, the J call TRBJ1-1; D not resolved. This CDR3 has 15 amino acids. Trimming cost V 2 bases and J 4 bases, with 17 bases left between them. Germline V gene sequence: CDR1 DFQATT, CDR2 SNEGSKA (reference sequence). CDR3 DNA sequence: TGCAGTGCTAGACCCTACCTGAGGGCGGGCACTGAAGCTTTCTTT. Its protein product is CSARPYLRAGTEAFF.

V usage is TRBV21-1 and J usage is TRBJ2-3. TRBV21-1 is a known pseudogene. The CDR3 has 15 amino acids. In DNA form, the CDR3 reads TGTGCCAGCAGCAAAGAGGCCTGCCTAGGGGATACGCAGTATTTT. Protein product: CASSKEACLGDTQYF.

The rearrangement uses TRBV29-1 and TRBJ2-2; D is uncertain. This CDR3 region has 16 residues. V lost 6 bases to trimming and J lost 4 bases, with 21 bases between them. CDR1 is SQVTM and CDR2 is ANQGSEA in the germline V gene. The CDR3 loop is CSVYLTTIIGTGELFF. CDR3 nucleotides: TGCAGCGTGTATTTAACGACAATTATCGGCACCGGGGAGCTGTTTTTT.

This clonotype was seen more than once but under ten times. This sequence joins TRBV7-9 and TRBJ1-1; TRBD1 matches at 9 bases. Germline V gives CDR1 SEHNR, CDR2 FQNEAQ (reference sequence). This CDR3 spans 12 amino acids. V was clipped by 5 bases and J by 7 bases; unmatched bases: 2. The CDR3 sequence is CASSVGQGEAFF. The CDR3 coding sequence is TGTGCCAGCAGCGTGGGACAGGGTGAAGCTTTCTTT.

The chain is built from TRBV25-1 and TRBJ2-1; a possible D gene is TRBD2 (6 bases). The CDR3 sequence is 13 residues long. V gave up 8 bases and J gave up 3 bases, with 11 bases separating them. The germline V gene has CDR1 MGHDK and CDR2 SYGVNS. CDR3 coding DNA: TGTGCCAGCGGGCGGGGTGTCTACAATGAGCAGTTCTTC. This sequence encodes CASGRGVYNEQFF.

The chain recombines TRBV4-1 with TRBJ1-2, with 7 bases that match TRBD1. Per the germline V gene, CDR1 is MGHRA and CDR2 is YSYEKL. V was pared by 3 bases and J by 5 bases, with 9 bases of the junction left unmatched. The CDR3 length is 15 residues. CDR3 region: CASSQGDRGEYGYTF. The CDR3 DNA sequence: TGCGCCAGCAGCCAGGGGGACAGAGGGGAATATGGCTACACCTTC.

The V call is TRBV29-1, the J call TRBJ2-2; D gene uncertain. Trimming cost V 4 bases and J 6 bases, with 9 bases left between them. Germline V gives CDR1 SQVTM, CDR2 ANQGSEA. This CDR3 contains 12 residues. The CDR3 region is CSVGQESGELFF. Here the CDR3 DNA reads TGCAGCGTTGGTCAGGAATCCGGGGAGCTGTTTTTT.

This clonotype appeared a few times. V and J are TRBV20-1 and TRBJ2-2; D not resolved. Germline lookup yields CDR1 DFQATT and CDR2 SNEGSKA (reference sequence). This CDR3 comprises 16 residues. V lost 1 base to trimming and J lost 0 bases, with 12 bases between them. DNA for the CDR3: TGCAGTGCTAGAGCCCATGCGACGACGAACACCGGGGAGCTGTTTTTT. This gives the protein CSARAHATTNTGELFF.

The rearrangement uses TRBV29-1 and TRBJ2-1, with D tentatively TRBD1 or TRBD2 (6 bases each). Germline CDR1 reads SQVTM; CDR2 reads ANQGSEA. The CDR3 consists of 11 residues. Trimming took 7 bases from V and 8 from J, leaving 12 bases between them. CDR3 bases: TGCAGCGGCCGAAGGGGGGATGAGCAGTTCTTC. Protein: CSGRRGDEQFF.

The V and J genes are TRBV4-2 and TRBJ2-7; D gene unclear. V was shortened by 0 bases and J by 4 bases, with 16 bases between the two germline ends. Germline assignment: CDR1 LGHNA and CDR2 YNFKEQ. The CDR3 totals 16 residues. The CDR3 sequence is CASSQEFLLVKYEQYF. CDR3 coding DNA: TGTGCCAGCAGCCAAGAGTTTCTTTTGGTCAAGTACGAGCAGTACTTC.

The CDR3 DNA reads TGTGCCAGCAGCCCGGGATTGAGCATCACTGAAGCTTTCTTT. Translation: CASSPGLSITEAFF. The chain couples TRBV3-1 to TRBJ1-1; the D is unclear. Germline CDR1 LGHDT, CDR2 YNNKEL (reference sequence). V was trimmed by 4 bases and J by 4 bases, leaving 13 bases between them. This CDR3 has 14 residues.

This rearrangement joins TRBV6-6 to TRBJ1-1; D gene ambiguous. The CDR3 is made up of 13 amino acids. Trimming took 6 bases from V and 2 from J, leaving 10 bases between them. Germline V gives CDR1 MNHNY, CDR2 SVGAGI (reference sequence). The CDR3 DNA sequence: TGTGCCAGCAGCCGGCCCAGCAACACTGAAGCTTTCTTT. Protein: CASSRPSNTEAFF.

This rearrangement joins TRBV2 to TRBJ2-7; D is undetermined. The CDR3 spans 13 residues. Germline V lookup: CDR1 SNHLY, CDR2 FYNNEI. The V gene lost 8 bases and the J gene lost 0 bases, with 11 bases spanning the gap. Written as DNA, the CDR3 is TGTGCCAGCCTGGGCAGCATCTCCTACGAGCAGTACTTC. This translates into CASLGSISYEQYF.

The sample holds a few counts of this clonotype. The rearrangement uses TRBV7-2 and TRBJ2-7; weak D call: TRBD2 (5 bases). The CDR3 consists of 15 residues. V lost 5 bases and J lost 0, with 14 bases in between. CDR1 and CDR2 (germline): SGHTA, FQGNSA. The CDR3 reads CASSLTRRSSYEQYF. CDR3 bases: TGTGCCAGCAGCCTGACGAGGAGGAGCTCCTACGAGCAGTACTTC.

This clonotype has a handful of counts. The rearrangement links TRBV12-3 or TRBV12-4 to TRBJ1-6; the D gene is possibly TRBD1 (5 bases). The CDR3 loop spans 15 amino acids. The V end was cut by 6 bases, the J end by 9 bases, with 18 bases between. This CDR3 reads CASSLTRDGGSPLHF. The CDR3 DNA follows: TGTGCCAGCAGCCTCACCCGGGACGGCGGTTCACCCCTCCACTTT.

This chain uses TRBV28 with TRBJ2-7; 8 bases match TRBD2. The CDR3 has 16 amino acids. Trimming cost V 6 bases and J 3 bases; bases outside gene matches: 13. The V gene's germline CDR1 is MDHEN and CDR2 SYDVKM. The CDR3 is CASSWTSPGKVYEQYF. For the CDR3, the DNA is TGTGCCAGCAGCTGGACTAGCCCCGGGAAGGTCTACGAGCAGTACTTC. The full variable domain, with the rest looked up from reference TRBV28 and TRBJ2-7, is DVKVTQSSRYLVKRTGEKVFLECVQDMDHENMFWYRQDPGLGLRLIYFSYDVKMKEKGDIPEGYSVSREKKERFSLILESASTNQTSMYLCASSWTSPGKVYEQYFGPGTRLTVT.

The DNA of the CDR3 is TGTGCCAGCAGAAGAACTAGCGGATCTAGCACAGATACGCAGTATTTT. Protein sequence: CASRRTSGSSTDTQYF. The rearrangement links TRBV7-9 to TRBJ2-3, with 8 bases lining up with TRBD2. CDR1 and CDR2 (germline): SEHNR, FQNEAQ (reference sequence). V lost 6 bases to trimming and J lost 0 bases; unmatched junction nucleotides: 8. The CDR3 runs 16 residues.

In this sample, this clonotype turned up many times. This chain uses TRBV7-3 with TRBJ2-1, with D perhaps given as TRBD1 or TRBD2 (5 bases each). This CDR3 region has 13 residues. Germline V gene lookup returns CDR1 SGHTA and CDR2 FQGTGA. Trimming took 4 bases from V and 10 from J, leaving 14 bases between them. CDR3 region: CASSSGRQGEQFF. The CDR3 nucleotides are TGTGCCAGCAGCTCGGGACGCCAAGGAGAGCAGTTCTTC.

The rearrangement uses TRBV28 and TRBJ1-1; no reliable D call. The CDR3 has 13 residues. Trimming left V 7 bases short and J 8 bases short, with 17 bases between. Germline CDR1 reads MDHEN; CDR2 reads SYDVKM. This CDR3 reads CASINLHQREAFF. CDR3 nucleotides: TGTGCCAGCATTAATTTACACCAGAGGGAAGCTTTCTTT.

The CDR3 sequence: CASKQGGGRNTEAFF. The CDR3 DNA sequence: TGTGCCAGCAAACAAGGGGGGGGACGGAACACTGAAGCTTTCTTT. V is TRBV28 and J is TRBJ1-1, with a weak D call TRBD1 (6 bases). The CDR3 has 15 amino acids. V dropped 7 bases and J dropped 1 base, with 16 bases sitting between them. Germline V CDR1 and CDR2: MDHEN, SYDVKM.

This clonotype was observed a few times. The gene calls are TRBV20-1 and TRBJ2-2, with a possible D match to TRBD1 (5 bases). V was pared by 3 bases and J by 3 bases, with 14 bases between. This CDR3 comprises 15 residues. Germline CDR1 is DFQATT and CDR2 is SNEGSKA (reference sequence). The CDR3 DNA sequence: TGCAGTGCTAGTGTGCAGGGCTTGGACACCGGGGAGCTGTTTTTT. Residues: CSASVQGLDTGELFF.

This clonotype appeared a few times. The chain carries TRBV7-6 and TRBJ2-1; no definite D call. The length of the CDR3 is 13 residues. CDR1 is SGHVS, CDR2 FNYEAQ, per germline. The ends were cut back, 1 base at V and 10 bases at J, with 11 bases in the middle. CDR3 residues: CASSLEVSTEQFF. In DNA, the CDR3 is TGTGCCAGCAGCTTAGAAGTCAGCACGGAGCAGTTCTTC. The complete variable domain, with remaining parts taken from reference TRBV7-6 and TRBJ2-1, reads GAGVSQSPRYKVTKRGQDVALRCDPISGHVSLYWYRQALGQGPEFLTYFNYEAQQDKSGLPNDRFSAERPEGSISTLTIQRTEQRDSAMYRCASSLEVSTEQFFGPGTRLTVL.

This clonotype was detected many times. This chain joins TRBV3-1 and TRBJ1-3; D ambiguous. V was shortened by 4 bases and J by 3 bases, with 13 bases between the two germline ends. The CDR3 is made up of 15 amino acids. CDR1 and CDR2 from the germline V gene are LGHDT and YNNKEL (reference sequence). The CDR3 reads CASSLGPQIGNTIYF. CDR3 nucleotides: TGTGCCAGCAGCCTAGGGCCCCAAATTGGAAACACCATATATTTT.